These T cell receptor beta chains were read from a single sample in a study of blood T cells in healthy people across ages. In TCRdb, the 5' RACE reads were re-called with MiXCR into one record per CDR3 protein. The profile shows around 940,000 distinct CDR3 sequences, 51% of them singletons. The specimen sequenced was blood. These receptors all come from a woman aged 55 to 70 in good health. Each CDR3 is given without its conserved first and last residue. The order of the fields is CDR3 protein, J gene, V gene.

AWSLTSGYNEQF TRBJ2-1 TRBV30
ASSFEDIGQPQH TRBJ1-5 TRBV28
ATSERGRTPEQF TRBJ2-1 TRBV24-1
ASSIVAGGTDTQY TRBJ2-3 TRBV4-1
SASPGQGNTEAF TRBJ1-1 TRBV20-1
ASRQRTSGTADAQY TRBJ2-3 TRBV12-3/TRBV12-4
ASSSRRDRVYEQY TRBJ2-7 TRBV7-8
ASRRYGGSYNEQF TRBJ2-1 TRBV2
ASSAGTSGNEQY TRBJ2-7 TRBV27
ASSYSAVFYEQY TRBJ2-7 TRBV3-1
SAQTSGVLY TRBJ2-5 TRBV20-1
ASSSGMGYNEQF TRBJ2-1 TRBV11-2
ASGATTYTQY TRBJ2-3 TRBV9
ASSRGHQNTEAF TRBJ1-1 TRBV5-1
ASSVGLSTDTQY TRBJ2-3 TRBV9
ASSQTGTGRNYNGYT TRBJ1-2 TRBV4-1
TSSLAVGYT TRBJ1-2 TRBV7-2
ASSASGLAGVSLNEQY TRBJ2-5 TRBV9
ASSRGDGLAGYNEQF TRBJ2-1 TRBV5-1
ASSLGQRLGNEQF TRBJ2-1 TRBV7-9
ASNAGGEYEQY TRBJ2-7 TRBV6-6
ASSSRTSGRWETQY TRBJ2-5 TRBV6-6
ASVGPLAGKNIQY TRBJ2-4 TRBV2
ASSKEKTRTTQY TRBJ2-7 TRBV21-1
AVSEPSAGYEQY TRBJ2-7 TRBV10-3
ASSLEAGGRETQY TRBJ2-5 TRBV5-1
ASGPGLAGGPVENEQF TRBJ2-1 TRBV5-6
ASSTGTGRYT TRBJ1-2 TRBV12-3/TRBV12-4
ASSYSISRSYEQY TRBJ2-7 TRBV6-6
ATSDSRQGTQY NA TRBV24-1
ASSPSSGEYTDTQY TRBJ2-3 TRBV27
ASSQEGGKGGYEQY TRBJ2-7 TRBV4-3
ATSRPKRGETQY NA TRBV15
SARVTGRAYEQY TRBJ2-7 TRBV20-1
ASSQWGGTGYT TRBJ1-2 TRBV16
ASSRADTCEQY TRBJ2-7 TRBV18
ASSWVEVGEQY TRBJ2-7 TRBV5-5
ASSLYTGTAYEQY TRBJ2-5 TRBV28
ASSTLNHGYT TRBJ1-2 TRBV28
ASSPRGESYEQY TRBJ2-7 TRBV18
ASSSLAGALNEQF TRBJ2-1 TRBV11-3
ASSIQGATDTQY TRBJ2-3 TRBV6-1
ASGGGNSYEQY TRBJ2-7 TRBV7-2
ASSLAHGTSSYNEQF TRBJ2-1 TRBV7-8
VSRPDGETQY TRBJ2-5 TRBV2
ASSQEVSPNYGYT TRBJ1-2 TRBV3-1